What follows are 18 T cell receptor beta chains derived from one specimen sequenced in a study of blood T cells in healthy people across ages (dated by TCRdb to about 2015). Library method: 5' RACE. The sequencer listed for this sample is Illumina HiSeq 2500. A second PCR of roughly 7 to 11 cycles was performed with a sample-barcoded 5' primer and a J-beta primer mix. Clones were called with MiXCR by TCRdb after fastp trimmed the public reads at Q25, and only in-frame beta chains were retained. Each CDR3 protein appears once, grouped with its most common genes and DNA. Counted in this sample were 700,000 to 850,000 distinct CDR3 sequences; roughly 40% of them appeared once. Of the sample, under 15% is held by the ten largest clones. The sequenced material came from blood. These TCRs come from a man aged 18 to 30 in good health.

The chain couples TRBV5-1 to TRBJ1-4; D possibly corresponds to TRBD1 (6 bases). In germline, CDR1 is SGHRS, CDR2 YFSETQ. Trimming took 4 bases from V and 4 from J, leaving 11 bases between them. There are 14 residues in the CDR3. In nucleotides, the CDR3 is TGCGCCAGCAGCATTCTGGACAGTAATGAAAAACTGTTTTTT. This gives the protein CASSILDSNEKLFF. Combining the CDR3 with reference TRBV5-1 and TRBJ1-4 gives the whole variable domain KAGVTQTPRYLIKTRGQQVTLSCSPISGHRSVSWYQQTPGQGLQFLFEYFSETQRNKGNFPGRFSGRQFSNSRSEMNVSTLELGDSALYLCASSILDSNEKLFFGSGTQLSVL.

There are many counts of this clonotype. The V gene is TRBV20-1, the J gene TRBJ2-7, with a possible D match to TRBD1 (6 bases). The CDR3 is made up of 12 amino acids. Looked up from germline, CDR1 is DFQATT and CDR2 is SNEGSKA (reference sequence). DNA of the CDR3: TGCAGCTGGGCCAGGGACACCTACGAGCAGTACTTC. Translated, it gives CSWARDTYEQYF.

This clonotype was found a few times. The gene calls are TRBV9 and TRBJ2-2, with D perhaps matching TRBD2 (5 bases). The V and J ends lost 0 bases and 5 bases respectively, with 5 bases between them. The germline gives CDR1 SGDLS, CDR2 YYNGEE. This CDR3 is 13 amino acids long. The chain's CDR3 is CASSVAGTGELFF. The CDR3 coding sequence is TGTGCCAGCAGCGTAGCGGGAACCGGGGAGCTGTTTTTT.

This sequence joins TRBV20-1 and TRBJ1-6, with D possibly TRBD1 on 5 matching bases. Germline values: CDR1 DFQATT, CDR2 SNEGSKA (reference sequence). The CDR3 covers 14 residues. V lost 0 bases to trimming and J lost 8 bases, with 11 bases between them. CDR3: CSAREDRGYSPLHF. Written as DNA, the CDR3 is TGCAGTGCTAGAGAGGACCGGGGCTATTCACCCCTCCACTTT.

This clonotype was recorded once. The rearrangement uses TRBV2 and TRBJ2-7; 8 nucleotides align to TRBD1. The CDR3 is 14 residues long. The trim removed 7 bases at V and 7 bases at J, leaving 12 bases unmatched. Germline-derived CDR1 and CDR2 are SNHLY and FYNNEI. CDR3 DNA sequence: TGTGCCAGCAACGGCCAGGGGGCCGGAGGTGAGCAGTACTTC. Protein product: CASNGQGAGGEQYF.

The chain combines TRBV7-8 with TRBJ2-3; the D is unclear. CDR3 length equals 16 residues. The ends were cut back, 5 bases at V and 6 bases at J, with 21 bases in the middle. Germline V gene lookup returns CDR1 SGHVS and CDR2 FQNEAQ. The CDR3 loop reads CASSPHGQPVGDTQYF. CDR3 sequence (DNA): TGTGCCAGCAGCCCCCACGGGCAGCCAGTGGGTGATACGCAGTATTTT. Using reference TRBV7-8 and TRBJ2-3 for the parts outside the CDR3, the full variable domain is GAGVSQSPRYKVAKRGQDVALRCDPISGHVSLFWYQQALGQGPEFLTYFQNEAQLDKSGLPSDRFFAERPEGSVSTLKIQRTQQEDSAVYLCASSPHGQPVGDTQYFGPGTRLTVL.

V and J are TRBV9 and TRBJ1-4; maybe TRBD1 (5 bases). The germline V gene encodes CDR1 SGDLS and CDR2 YYNGEE. The CDR3 length is 15 residues. V dropped 0 bases and J dropped 4 bases, with 10 bases sitting between them. The CDR3 sequence: CASSVGGAHNEKLFF. CDR3 sequence (DNA): TGTGCCAGCAGCGTAGGAGGGGCCCATAATGAAAAACTGTTTTTT.

This clonotype came up many times. This rearrangement joins TRBV12-3 or TRBV12-4 to TRBJ2-3; 9 bases align to TRBD2. CDR3 length equals 14 residues. The V gene end was trimmed by 8 bases and the J gene end by 6 bases; junction bases not matched to a gene: 9. DNA for the CDR3: TGTGCCAGCGGCGAGCGGGGGGTTATGGATACGCAGTATTTT. Protein sequence: CASGERGVMDTQYF.

This clonotype was counted only a few times. The chain recombines TRBV13 with TRBJ2-3; perhaps D is TRBD1 or TRBD2 (5 bases each). Germline V lookup: CDR1 PRHDT, CDR2 FYEKMQ (reference sequence). Trimming removed 1 base from V and 6 bases from J, with 20 bases in between. The CDR3 sequence is 17 residues long. CDR3 coding DNA: TGTGCCAGCAGCTTAGAGGGGCTTGGGGGTCCGACGGATACGCAGTATTTT. Residues: CASSLEGLGGPTDTQYF.

This clonotype turned up a few times. Possible read error: a much larger clone is one base away. The limits of the CDR3 on the DNA are not certain, so only TCRdb's listed CDR3 is given. The chain joins TRBV4-1 to TRBJ1-6; the D call of TRBD1 is as the table states it, not checked on the DNA. Per the germline V gene, CDR1 is MGHRA and CDR2 is YSYEKL. The CDR3 length is 15 residues, termini included. CDR3 region: CASSQVAQGNSPPHF.

The V call is TRBV9, the J call TRBJ2-3, with 8 nucleotides matching TRBD2. The germline V gene encodes CDR1 SGDLS and CDR2 YYNGEE. CDR3 length: 15 amino acids. The V segment lost 7 bases and the J segment 0 bases; nucleotides outside the gene matches: 7. In nucleotides, the CDR3 is TGTGCCAGCTCCCGGACTAGCAGAAGCACAGATACGCAGTATTTT. Translating gives CASSRTSRSTDTQYF.

This clonotype was counted many times. The chain recombines TRBV12-3 or TRBV12-4 with TRBJ2-1; 9 positions agree with TRBD2. The CDR3 loop spans 15 amino acids. V shed 3 bases and J 7 bases; nucleotides not matched to a gene: 7. The CDR3 sequence is CASSFGGGAGNEQFF. CDR3 sequence (DNA): TGTGCCAGCAGTTTTGGCGGGGGGGCCGGGAATGAGCAGTTCTTC.

Of note for this clonotype: A read error is possible here, since a much larger clone lies one base away. V is TRBV20-1 and J is TRBJ2-4, with TRBD1 as a possible D gene (5 bases). This CDR3 is built from 14 residues. Germline CDR1 is DFQATT and CDR2 is SNEGSKA (reference sequence). V gave up 0 bases and J gave up 4 bases, with 10 bases separating them. The CDR3: CSARDETEKNIQYF. CDR3 in DNA: TGCAGTGCTAGAGATGAGACAGAGAAAAACATTCAGTACTTC.

The chain uses TRBV14 and TRBJ2-7, with no clear D. V gave up 3 bases and J gave up 6 bases, with 6 bases separating them. CDR1 and CDR2 (germline): SGHDN, FVKESK. CDR3 length: 11 amino acids. The CDR3 is CASSHSSEQYF. In DNA form, the CDR3 reads TGTGCCAGCAGCCATTCCAGCGAGCAGTACTTC.

The chain employs TRBV12-3 or TRBV12-4 and TRBJ1-2, with a weak D call TRBD1 (5 bases). Trimming took 3 bases from V and 1 from J, leaving 12 bases between them. The CDR3 runs to 15 residues. CDR3 DNA sequence: TGTGCCAGCAGTTTGGTGACAGAAATTAACTATGGCTACACCTTC. Amino acids: CASSLVTEINYGYTF.

This clonotype was found a few times. The V call is TRBV14, the J call TRBJ2-1; possibly TRBD1 for D (5 bases). Germline values: CDR1 SGHDN, CDR2 FVKESK. CDR3 length: 13 amino acids. Trimming took 1 base from V and 9 from J, leaving 10 bases between them. The DNA for the CDR3 is TGTGCCAGCAGCCAAGGACAGCCGACTGAGCAGTTCTTC. Its translation: CASSQGQPTEQFF.

This clonotype was observed a handful of times. This sequence joins TRBV7-8 and TRBJ1-6, with D perhaps TRBD1 (5 bases). V lost 1 base and J 3 bases, leaving 7 bases between the germline ends. The CDR3 totals 15 residues. Per the germline V gene, CDR1 is SGHVS and CDR2 is FQNEAQ. The CDR3 DNA reads as TGTGCCAGCAGCTTAGGGGGGTACTATAATTCACCCCTCCACTTT. Translating gives CASSLGGYYNSPLHF.

This chain joins TRBV28 and TRBJ2-5, with D perhaps matching TRBD2 (6 bases). CDR3 length equals 16 residues. Trimming cost V 7 bases and J 3 bases, with 21 bases left between them. Germline CDR1 reads MDHEN; CDR2 reads SYDVKM. CDR3 region: CASTYGGRGFEETQYF. As DNA, the CDR3 is TGTGCCAGCACCTACGGGGGTAGGGGATTCGAAGAGACCCAGTACTTC.